The 23 T cell receptor beta chains given below trace back to one sample, sequenced in a study of cytomegalovirus exposure and HLA in healthy donors. Use of 60 Vbeta and 13 Jbeta primers characterized the PCR. The protocol was immunoSEQ multiplex PCR, while the TCRdb copy is restricted to in-frame clones and leaves out a portion. The sample has about 260,000 clones; 84% are singletons. The material sequenced was PBMCs. These receptors were obtained from a woman aged 35 to 49 in good health and CMV-seropositive.

DNA for the CDR3: TGTGCCAGCAGCTTGAGGACAGGGCAAGAGACCCAGTACTTC. It translates to CASSLRTGQETQYF. The chain links TRBV5-4 to TRBJ2-5, with 8 bases matching TRBD1. The CDR3 loop spans 14 amino acids. The V gene end was trimmed by 1 base and the J gene end by 2 bases; junction bases not matched to a gene: 1. CDR1 is SGHNT and CDR2 is YYREEE in the germline V gene (reference sequence).

This chain's CDR3 is CASSLALRDATDGYTF. CDR3 DNA: TGCGCCAGCAGCTTGGCCCTGCGGGACGCGACAGATGGCTACACCTTC. The chain uses TRBV5-1 and TRBJ1-2; tentatively, D is TRBD1 (5 bases). CDR3 length: 16 residues. V lost 0 bases and J lost 6, with 18 bases in between. In germline, CDR1 is SGHRS, CDR2 YFSETQ.

The chain uses TRBV2 and TRBJ2-1, with TRBD1 identical over 7 bases. V lost 6 bases, J lost 8 bases, and 10 bases stayed unmatched. Germline CDR1 SNHLY, CDR2 FYNNEI. This CDR3 is built from 14 residues. The CDR3 here is CASSLETGSHEQFF. The CDR3 coding sequence is TGTGCCAGCAGCCTCGAGACAGGGTCCCATGAGCAGTTCTTC. The complete variable domain, with remaining parts taken from reference TRBV2 and TRBJ2-1, reads EPEVTQTPSHQVTQMGQEVILRCVPISNHLYFYWYRQILGQKVEFLVSFYNNEISEKSEIFDDQFSVERPDGSNFTLKIRSTKLEDSAMYFCASSLETGSHEQFFGPGTRLTVL.

This clone was counted a single time. This rearrangement joins TRBV11-3 to TRBJ2-3; D unresolved. CDR1 is SGHNT and CDR2 is YENEEA in the germline V gene. There are 15 residues in the CDR3. The V and J ends lost 1 base and 3 bases respectively, with 11 bases between them. CDR3 sequence: CASSLGLRKTDTQYF. The CDR3 bases are TGTGCCAGCAGCTTAGGACTGAGAAAGACAGATACGCAGTATTTT.

This chain connects TRBV19 to TRBJ1-1; D is perhaps TRBD1 (6 bases). Germline CDR1 and CDR2: LNHDA and SQIVND (reference sequence). The V gene lost 2 bases and the J gene lost 0 bases, with 10 bases spanning the gap. This CDR3 has 15 residues. The CDR3 DNA reads as TGTGCCAGTAGTATATTGGGGGCACTGAACACTGAAGCTTTCTTT. Translating gives CASSILGALNTEAFF. Supplemented by reference TRBV19 and TRBJ1-1, the full variable domain reads DGGITQSPKYLFRKEGQNVTLSCEQNLNHDAMYWYRQDPGQGLRLIYYSQIVNDFQKGDIAEGYSVSREKKESFPLTVTSAQKNPTAFYLCASSILGALNTEAFFGQGTRLTVV.

This clone was seen only once. J is TRBJ2-2 and V is TRBV2; tentatively, D is TRBD2 (6 bases). CDR3 length: 16 amino acids. Germline V gives CDR1 SNHLY, CDR2 FYNNEI. Between the trimmed V and J ends, which lost 6 bases and 2 bases, there was a span of 16 bases. This CDR3 reads CASRPLGTQNTGELFF. The CDR3 region has the DNA TGTGCCAGCAGGCCGTTAGGGACTCAAAACACCGGGGAGCTGTTTTTT.

This chain joins TRBV4-1 and TRBJ2-1, with 9 bases aligning to TRBD2. Germline V gives CDR1 MGHRA, CDR2 YSYEKL. The V segment lost 1 base and the J segment 7 bases; nucleotides outside the gene matches: 11. This CDR3 is 17 amino acids long. The CDR3 coding sequence is TGCGCCAGCAGCCAAGTTATTAGCGGGGGAGGGAAAAATGAGCAGTTCTTC. It codes for CASSQVISGGGKNEQFF.

This clone appeared a few times. The chain recombines TRBV6-6 with TRBJ2-1, with 8 bases fitting TRBD1. The ends lost 2 bases at V and 8 bases at J; junction bases unmatched: 5. Germline V gene data show CDR1 as MNHNY and CDR2 as SVGAGI (reference sequence). This CDR3 has 14 amino acids. This CDR3 is CASSYGQGVHEQFF. CDR3 in DNA: TGTGCCAGCAGTTACGGACAGGGAGTCCATGAGCAGTTCTTC.

This clone turned up a few times. V usage is TRBV30 and J usage is TRBJ2-1; D is possibly TRBD1 (5 bases). Trimming removed 1 base at V and 0 bases at J, with 16 bases between. This CDR3 spans 17 amino acids. The germline V gene has CDR1 GTSNPN and CDR2 SVGIG (reference sequence). CDR3 sequence: CAWSEGPGGYSYNEQFF. The CDR3 bases are TGTGCCTGGAGTGAGGGGCCAGGCGGTTACTCCTACAATGAGCAGTTCTTC.

The chain uses TRBV7-3 and TRBJ1-2; no definite D call. Trimming left V 3 bases short and J 6 bases short, with 14 bases between. Germline CDR1 is SGHTA and CDR2 is FQGTGA. CDR3 length: 14 residues. This chain's CDR3 is CASSFGAQRNGYTF. The DNA of the CDR3 is TGTGCCAGCAGCTTTGGAGCACAGCGGAATGGCTACACCTTC. The variable domain in full, completed from reference TRBV7-3 and TRBJ1-2, reads GAGVSQTPSNKVTEKGKYVELRCDPISGHTALYWYRQSLGQGPEFLIYFQGTGAADDSGLPNDRFFAVRPEGSVSTLKIQRTERGDSAVYLCASSFGAQRNGYTFGSGTRLTVV.

The chain has TRBV7-2 and TRBJ2-1; TRBD2 aligns across 8 bases. The CDR3 consists of 14 residues. Germline CDR1 SGHTA, CDR2 FQGNSA. V gave up 5 bases and J gave up 10 bases; unmatched junction bases: 10. The CDR3 bases are TGTGCCAGCAGCCGGGGGGGACTCCTAAGAGAGCAGTTCTTC. Residues: CASSRGGLLREQFF.

There are a few counts of this clone. The chain employs TRBV28 and TRBJ1-1; 9 bases are shared with TRBD1. The CDR3 has 13 residues. Trimming took 8 bases from V and 6 from J; bases not matched to a gene: 7. CDR1 MDHEN and CDR2 SYDVKM come from the germline V gene. CDR3 protein: CASSTGGRSEAFF. As DNA, the CDR3 is TGTGCCAGCTCGACAGGGGGTAGGTCTGAAGCTTTCTTT.

The rearrangement uses TRBV28 and TRBJ2-2; D perhaps matches TRBD2 (6 bases). Looked up from germline, CDR1 is MDHEN and CDR2 is SYDVKM. There are 15 residues in the CDR3. V was cut by 7 bases and J by 9 bases, with 21 bases left in between. This CDR3 reads CASTPRDSAPRELFF. CDR3 nucleotides: TGTGCCAGCACCCCCCGGGACTCCGCCCCCAGGGAGCTGTTTTTT.

A few counts support this clone. V and J are TRBV25-1 and TRBJ1-1, with TRBD1 identical over 8 bases. The junction had 9 bases not matched to a gene; V was cut back by 9 bases and J by 12 bases. CDR3 length equals 11 residues. Germline V lookup: CDR1 MGHDK, CDR2 SYGVNS. CDR3 in DNA: TGTGCCAGTACCCAGGGGGCGACAACTTTCTTT. Protein product: CASTQGATTFF.

V is TRBV18 and J is TRBJ1-2; 8 bases align to TRBD1. CDR1 and CDR2 (germline): KGHSH, LQKENI. The ends lost 6 bases at V and 2 bases at J; junction bases unmatched: 11. CDR3 length equals 16 residues. The CDR3 is CASSRSGQGSNYGYTF. DNA for the CDR3: TGTGCCAGCTCGCGAAGCGGACAGGGCTCGAACTATGGCTACACCTTC.

This chain joins TRBV10-3 and TRBJ1-5; the D gene is possibly TRBD1 (5 bases). The CDR3 sequence is 17 residues long. V shed 4 bases and J shed 1 base, with 17 bases lying between them. CDR1 is ENHRY and CDR2 is SYGVKD in the germline V gene. CDR3 loop: CAISGTGVLGSNQPQHF. The CDR3 bases are TGTGCCATCAGTGGAACGGGGGTTTTGGGGAGCAATCAGCCCCAGCATTTT.

This rearrangement joins TRBV5-1 to TRBJ2-1; 9 bases map to TRBD2. V shed 4 bases and J 0 bases; nucleotides not matched to a gene: 8. Germline values: CDR1 SGHRS, CDR2 YFSETQ. The CDR3 loop spans 17 amino acids. DNA for the CDR3: TGCGCCAGCAGCCTTGGACTAGCGCAAAGCTCCTACAATGAGCAGTTCTTC. Translation gives CASSLGLAQSSYNEQFF.

In the case of this clone: One junction end disagrees with the germline gene, perhaps due to a read error. The chain is built from TRBV5-4 and TRBJ2-6; 8 bases agree with TRBD1. Germline CDR1 SGHNT, CDR2 YYREEE (reference sequence). This CDR3 region has 15 residues. CDR3 sequence reads: CASSIRGPGANGLTF. The CDR3 bases are TGTGCCAGCAGCATCAGGGGGCCTGGGGCCAACGGCCTGACTTTC.

This clone was observed a single time. V usage is TRBV28 and J usage is TRBJ1-2, with D perhaps matching TRBD1 (5 bases). CDR1 and CDR2 (germline): MDHEN, SYDVKM. The length of the CDR3 is 13 residues. V was clipped by 5 bases and J by 3 bases, with 10 bases between them. CDR3 sequence (DNA): TGTGCCAGCAGTCGGGGGAAGGACTATGGCTACACCTTC. It specifies CASSRGKDYGYTF.

V and J are TRBV30 and TRBJ2-5; D is possibly TRBD1 (6 bases). The ends were cut back, 3 bases at V and 5 bases at J, with 7 bases in the middle. Per germline, CDR1 GTSNPN and CDR2 SVGIG (reference sequence). The CDR3 has 11 residues. The CDR3 nucleotides are TGTGCCTGGAGAACAGGGGAGACCCAGTACTTC. Amino acid sequence: CAWRTGETQYF. Looking up the rest from reference TRBV30 and TRBJ2-5 gives the full variable domain: SQTIHQWPATLVQPVGSPLSLECTVEGTSNPNLYWYRQAAGRGLQLLFYSVGIGQISSEVPQNLSASRPQDRQFILSSKKLLLSDSGFYLCAWRTGETQYFGPGTRLLVL.

In this sample, this clone turned up a few times. This chain links TRBV28 with TRBJ1-1; 9 positions agree with TRBD1. Germline CDR1 and CDR2: MDHEN and SYDVKM. This CDR3 is 15 amino acids long. V trimming: 6 bases; J trimming: 4 bases; junction bases outside the gene matches: 9. The CDR3 reads CASRFLTGGATEAFF. In DNA, the CDR3 is TGTGCCAGCAGATTCTTGACAGGGGGAGCCACTGAAGCTTTCTTT. The variable domain in full, with the rest retrieved from reference TRBV28 and TRBJ1-1, is DVKVTQSSRYLVKRTGEKVFLECVQDMDHENMFWYRQDPGLGLRLIYFSYDVKMKEKGDIPEGYSVSREKKERFSLILESASTNQTSMYLCASRFLTGGATEAFFGQGTRLTVV.

The genes are TRBV5-6 and TRBJ1-2, with D possibly being TRBD1 (6 bases). The CDR3 runs to 14 residues. Deletions cut 3 bases from V and 4 bases from J, with 13 bases between. Germline V gene data show CDR1 as SGHDT and CDR2 as YYEEEE. The DNA of the CDR3 is TGTGCCAGCAGCTCCTGGGGGCAGGGCTATGGCTACACCTTC. This codes for CASSSWGQGYGYTF.

The chain employs TRBV27 and TRBJ1-2, with 10 bases lining up with TRBD1. The CDR3 is 16 residues long. The germline V gene has CDR1 MNHEY and CDR2 SMNVEV (reference sequence). With V trimmed by 2 bases and J by 4 bases, 7 bases remained unmatched. CDR3 protein: CASSLVGTGAPYGYTF. The CDR3 coding sequence is TGTGCCAGCAGTTTAGTCGGGACAGGGGCACCCTATGGCTACACCTTC.